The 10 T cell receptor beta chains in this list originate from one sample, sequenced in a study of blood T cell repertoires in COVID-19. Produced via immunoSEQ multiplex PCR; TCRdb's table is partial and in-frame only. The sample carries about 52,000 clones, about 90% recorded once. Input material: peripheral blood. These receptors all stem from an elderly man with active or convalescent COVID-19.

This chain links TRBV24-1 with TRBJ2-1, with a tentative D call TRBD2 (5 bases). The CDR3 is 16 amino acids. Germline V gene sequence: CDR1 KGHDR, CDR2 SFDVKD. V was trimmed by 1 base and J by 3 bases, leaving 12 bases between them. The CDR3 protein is CATSDFETGIYNEQFF. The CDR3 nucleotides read TGTGCCACCAGTGATTTTGAAACGGGAATCTACAATGAGCAGTTCTTC.

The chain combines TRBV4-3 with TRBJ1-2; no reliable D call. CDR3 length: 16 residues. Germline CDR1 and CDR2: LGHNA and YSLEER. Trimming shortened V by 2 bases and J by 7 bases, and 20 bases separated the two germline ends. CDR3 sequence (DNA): TGCGCCAGCAGCCAATCTCTACTCGGGCAGAGCGGTGGCTACACCTTC. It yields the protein CASSQSLLGQSGGYTF.

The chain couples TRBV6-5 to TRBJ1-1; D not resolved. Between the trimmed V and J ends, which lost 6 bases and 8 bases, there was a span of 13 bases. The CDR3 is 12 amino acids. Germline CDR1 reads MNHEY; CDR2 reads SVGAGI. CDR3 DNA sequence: TGTGCCAGCAGGGCCCCAGGAGGCGAAGCTTTCTTT. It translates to CASRAPGGEAFF.

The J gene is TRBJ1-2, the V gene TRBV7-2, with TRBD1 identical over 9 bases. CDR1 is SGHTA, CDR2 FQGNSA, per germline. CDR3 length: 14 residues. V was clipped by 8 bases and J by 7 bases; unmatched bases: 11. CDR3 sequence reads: CASQTGGSSVGYTF. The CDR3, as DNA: TGTGCCAGCCAAACAGGGGGCTCTTCGGTTGGCTACACCTTC.

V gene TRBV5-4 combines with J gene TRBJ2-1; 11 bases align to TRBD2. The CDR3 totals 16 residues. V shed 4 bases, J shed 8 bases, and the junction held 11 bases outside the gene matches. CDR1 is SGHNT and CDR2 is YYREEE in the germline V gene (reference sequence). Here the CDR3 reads CASSGIAGGPFYEQFF. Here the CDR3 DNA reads TGTGCCAGCAGCGGTATAGCGGGAGGGCCTTTCTATGAGCAGTTCTTC.

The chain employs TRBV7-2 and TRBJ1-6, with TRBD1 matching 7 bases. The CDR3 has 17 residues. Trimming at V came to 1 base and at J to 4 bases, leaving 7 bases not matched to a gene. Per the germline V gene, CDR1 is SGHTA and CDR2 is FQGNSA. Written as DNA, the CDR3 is TGTGCCAGCAGCTTAGGATTTGGGGGACAGTATAATTCACCCCTCCACTTT. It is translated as CASSLGFGGQYNSPLHF.

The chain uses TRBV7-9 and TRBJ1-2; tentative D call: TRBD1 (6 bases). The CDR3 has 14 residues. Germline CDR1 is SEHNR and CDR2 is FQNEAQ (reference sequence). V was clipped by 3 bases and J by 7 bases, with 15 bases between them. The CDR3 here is CASSFSRGAVGYTF. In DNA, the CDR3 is TGTGCCAGCAGCTTCTCGCGGGGGGCGGTTGGCTACACCTTC.

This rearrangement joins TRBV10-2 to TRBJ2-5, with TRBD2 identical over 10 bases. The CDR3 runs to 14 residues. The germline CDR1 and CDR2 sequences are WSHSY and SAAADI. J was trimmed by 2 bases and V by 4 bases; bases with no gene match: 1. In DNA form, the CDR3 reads TGCGCCAGCAGTGCGACTAGCGGGCAAGAGACCCAGTACTTC. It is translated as CASSATSGQETQYF.

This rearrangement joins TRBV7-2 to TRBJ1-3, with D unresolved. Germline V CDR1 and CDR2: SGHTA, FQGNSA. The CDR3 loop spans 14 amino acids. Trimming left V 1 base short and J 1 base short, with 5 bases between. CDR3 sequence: CASSLGGSGNTIYF. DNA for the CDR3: TGTGCCAGCAGCTTAGGAGGTTCTGGAAACACCATATATTTT.

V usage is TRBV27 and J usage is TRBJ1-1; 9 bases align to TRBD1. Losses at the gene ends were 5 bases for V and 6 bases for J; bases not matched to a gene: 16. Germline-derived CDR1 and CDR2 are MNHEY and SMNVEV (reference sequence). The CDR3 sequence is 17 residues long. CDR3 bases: TGTGCCAGCAGTGGGGGACAGGGTCCTTATGCGTGGGCTGAAGCTTTCTTT. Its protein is CASSGGQGPYAWAEAFF.